This T cell receptor (beta chain) was observed in a study of OX40 agonist ivuxolimab in advanced cancers. Study findings and constraints: With doses of 0.1 to 3.0 mg/kg, CD4+ and CD8+ blood T cells had undergone clonal expansion by week 6.

TCRdb keeps only in-frame clones here, not all; method: immunoSEQ multiplex PCR. The table lists 50,000 or so clones, roughly 91% of them singletons, with around 24% in the top ten. On this clone itself: What it binds is not known.

The sample in question was CD4+ or CD8+ T cells sorted from blood, obtained in a trial of the OX40 agonist ivuxolimab. This TCR derives from an adult with an advanced solid tumor such as melanoma, head and neck, liver or kidney cancer.

This CDR3 reads CASSLVSEHYEQYF. In nucleotides, the CDR3 is TGTGCCAGCAGTTTAGTAAGCGAACACTACGAGCAGTACTTC. The chain recombines TRBV28 with TRBJ2-7, with D uncertain. V shed 2 bases and J shed 3 bases, with 11 bases lying between them. The CDR3 length is 14 residues. Germline V gene sequence: CDR1 MDHEN, CDR2 SYDVKM.